In this sample, the clone carrying this T cell receptor (beta chain) turned up a few times. The data derive from a study of blood T cell repertoires in COVID-19. Germline V CDR1 and CDR2: KGHDR, SFDVKD. J was trimmed by 5 bases and V by 4 bases; bases with no gene match: 4. This CDR3 contains 14 residues. Data came from immunoSEQ multiplex PCR; TCRdb stores just in-frame clones and leaves some out. The table records approximately 89,000 clones, more than 80% of them present only once. Sequenced input: peripheral blood. The receptor was isolated from a human donor in a cohort sampled during active COVID-19. The chain uses TRBV24-1 and TRBJ1-5; 7 bases are shared with TRBD1. This chain's CDR3 is CATSDHRGDQPQHF. CDR3 sequence (DNA): TGTGCCACCAGTGACCACAGGGGTGATCAGCCCCAGCATTTT.